This T cell receptor (beta chain) emerged from a study of OX40 agonist ivuxolimab in advanced cancers. Whole-study context: Dose-escalation patients were diagnosed with hepatocellular carcinoma, melanoma, renal cell cancer or head and neck cancer. Earlier anti-PD-1, anti-PD-L1 or anti-CTLA-4 therapy was permitted; over 35% had received some. Broader study findings: Nonresponders, in some cases, also had low normalized T-cell clonal expansion. Expanded clones tended on average to be more numerous among CD8+ T cells than CD4+.

On this clone: Its cognate antigen is unknown.

The protocol was immunoSEQ multiplex PCR, while the TCRdb copy is restricted to in-frame clones and leaves out a portion. The repertoire holds nearly 80,000 clones, with around 85% as singletons. This clonotype was obtained from an adult with an advanced solid tumor such as melanoma, head and neck, liver or kidney cancer. This material consisted of CD4+ or CD8+ T cells sorted from blood, taken in a trial of the OX40 agonist ivuxolimab.

CDR3 sequence: CASTTPKGGGETQYF. The CDR3 bases are TGTGCCAGCACTACCCCCAAGGGAGGAGGGGAGACCCAGTACTTC. V usage is TRBV28 and J usage is TRBJ2-5; possible D gene TRBD2, 6 bases. The CDR3 loop spans 15 amino acids. Trimming left V 7 bases short and J 5 bases short, with 20 bases between. CDR1 is MDHEN and CDR2 is SYDVKM in the germline V gene.